Presented here are 26 T cell receptor beta chains from one specimen sequenced in a study of identical twins. MiXCR, applied by TCRdb to the 5' RACE reads, yields one record per CDR3 protein. Among 500,000 or so distinct CDR3 sequences listed, roughly an eighth were seen once. These data were also filed under a second study, of yellow fever vaccine responses in identical twins.

What was sequenced was CD4+ T cells sorted from blood. These receptors were collected from a woman in her late teens or twenties in good health.

The chain joins TRBV20-1 to TRBJ2-3; tentatively, D is TRBD1 or TRBD2 (6 bases each). The germline gives CDR1 DFQATT, CDR2 SNEGSKA (reference sequence). V lost 2 bases to trimming and J lost 3 bases, with 18 bases between them. This CDR3 region has 16 residues. CDR3 in amino acids: CSARLGGARLTDTQYF. The CDR3 bases are TGCAGTGCTAGACTGGGGGGCGCTCGTTTGACAGATACGCAGTATTTT.

The chain carries TRBV19 and TRBJ2-3, with 12 nucleotides matching TRBD1. Germline V CDR1 and CDR2: LNHDA, SQIVND (reference sequence). Trimming took 5 bases from V and 0 from J; bases not matched to a gene: 15. The CDR3 loop spans 20 amino acids. The CDR3 here is CASSPGPGQGARSSTDTQYF. The CDR3 DNA reads as TGTGCCAGTAGTCCAGGGCCGGGACAGGGGGCCCGATCTAGCACAGATACGCAGTATTTT.

This clonotype has more than one count but fewer than ten. This chain links TRBV6-1 with TRBJ2-1; 15 nucleotides agree with TRBD2. CDR1 is MNHNS and CDR2 is SASEGT in the germline V gene. This CDR3 region has 17 residues. Trimming cost V 9 bases and J 7 bases; bases outside gene matches: 13. CDR3 sequence (DNA): TGTGCCAGTAGTCGGACTAGCGGGGGGGCCAAGTTGAATGAGCAGTTCTTC. Its translation: CASSRTSGGAKLNEQFF.

This clonotype was seen a handful of times. J is TRBJ2-1 and V is TRBV10-3; D uncertain. The V gene's germline CDR1 is ENHRY and CDR2 SYGVKD. The CDR3 sequence is 13 residues long. V was trimmed by 2 bases and J by 7 bases, leaving 9 bases between them. This chain's CDR3 is CAISEPHTNEQFF. In DNA form, the CDR3 reads TGTGCCATCAGTGAGCCCCACACTAATGAGCAGTTCTTC.

The V and J genes are TRBV12-3 or TRBV12-4 and TRBJ1-2; 7 bases fit TRBD1. The J segment lost 4 bases and the V segment lost 4 bases, leaving 3 bases of the junction unmatched. The CDR3 extends over 13 amino acids. CDR3 region: CASSWGQSYGYTF. CDR3 DNA sequence: TGTGCCAGCAGTTGGGGACAGTCCTATGGCTACACCTTC.

This clonotype was detected many times. This chain uses TRBV10-3 with TRBJ1-6; 9 bases map to TRBD1. Trimming at V came to 6 bases and at J to 9 bases, leaving 6 bases not matched to a gene. Germline loops: CDR1 ENHRY, CDR2 SYGVKD. The CDR3 has 14 residues. CDR3 nucleotide sequence: TGTGCCATCAGGACCGGGACAGGGTCTTCACCCCTCCACTTT. This sequence encodes CAIRTGTGSSPLHF.

The chain's CDR3 is CASSQTGTVYEQYF. The CDR3 DNA reads TGTGCCAGCAGCCAAACCGGGACAGTATACGAGCAGTACTTC. This chain uses TRBV3-1 with TRBJ2-7; 7 nucleotides align to TRBD1. Germline V gene data show CDR1 as LGHDT and CDR2 as YNNKEL (reference sequence). CDR3 length: 14 amino acids. The J segment lost 4 bases and the V segment lost 2 bases, leaving 5 bases of the junction unmatched.

The V gene is TRBV4-3, the J gene TRBJ2-2; TRBD2 matches at 8 bases. Germline V gene sequence: CDR1 LGHNA, CDR2 YSLEER. V trimming: 1 base; J trimming: 7 bases; junction bases outside the gene matches: 5. The CDR3 runs to 15 residues. The CDR3 sequence: CASSQVSGVGGELFF. Written as DNA, the CDR3 is TGCGCCAGCAGCCAAGTTAGCGGGGTAGGCGGGGAGCTGTTTTTT.

In this sample, this clonotype turned up a few times. This chain uses TRBV7-2 with TRBJ2-7, with D tentatively TRBD2 (6 bases). The CDR3 covers 14 residues. V shed 5 bases and J shed 3 bases, with 14 bases lying between them. From germline, CDR1 is SGHTA and CDR2 FQGNSA. CDR3: CASSPMGLFYEQYF. Written as DNA, the CDR3 is TGTGCCAGCAGCCCCATGGGACTGTTCTACGAGCAGTACTTC.

The chain carries TRBV27 and TRBJ2-7; the D gene is possibly TRBD2 (6 bases). Germline V gene data show CDR1 as MNHEY and CDR2 as SMNVEV (reference sequence). The ends were cut back, 2 bases at V and 7 bases at J, with 12 bases in the middle. The CDR3 is 13 amino acids. CDR3 residues: CASSLPLGREQYF. The CDR3 nucleotides read TGTGCCAGCAGTTTACCCCTGGGGAGGGAGCAGTACTTC.

The gene calls are TRBV11-2 and TRBJ2-7; possibly TRBD2 for D (5 bases). Germline assignment: CDR1 SGHAT and CDR2 FQNNGV. Trimming removed 1 base at V and 0 bases at J, with 19 bases between. The CDR3 extends over 18 amino acids. In DNA form, the CDR3 reads TGTGCCAGCAGCTTAGGCACCCGGTCAGCGGAAAGCTCCTACGAGCAGTACTTC. It translates to CASSLGTRSAESSYEQYF.

J is TRBJ2-3 and V is TRBV7-2; 9 bases match TRBD2. The CDR3 spans 17 residues. V was pared by 0 bases and J by 5 bases, with 9 bases of the junction left unmatched. The germline CDR1 and CDR2 sequences are SGHTA and FQGNSA. The CDR3 spells CASSLAMAGGLGDTQYF. CDR3 DNA: TGTGCCAGCAGCTTAGCGATGGCGGGGGGGCTTGGAGATACGCAGTATTTT.

This clonotype was seen more than once but under ten times. This sequence joins TRBV12-3 or TRBV12-4 and TRBJ2-5, with 14 nucleotides matching TRBD2. The V gene end was trimmed by 4 bases and the J gene end by 1 base; junction bases not matched to a gene: 2. There are 16 residues in the CDR3. The CDR3 loop reads CASSWTSGRPQETQYF. The CDR3 bases are TGTGCCAGCAGTTGGACTAGCGGGAGGCCCCAAGAGACCCAGTACTTC.

CDR3 sequence: CASNSGQGRGYGYTF. DNA of the CDR3: TGTGCCAGCAACTCGGGACAGGGCAGGGGCTATGGCTACACCTTC. The chain joins TRBV6-1 to TRBJ1-2; 9 bases are shared with TRBD1. The CDR3 covers 15 residues. CDR1 is MNHNS and CDR2 is SASEGT in the germline V gene. The trim removed 7 bases at V and 4 bases at J, leaving 10 bases unmatched.

This clonotype was seen ten or more times. Written as DNA, the CDR3 is TGCAGTGCTAGGTTCTCGGCGGGGCAGTTCTTC. Its translation: CSARFSAGQFF. The genes are TRBV20-1 and TRBJ2-1; D may be TRBD2 (5 bases). V lost 3 bases and J 12 bases, leaving 12 bases between the germline ends. The CDR3 extends over 11 amino acids. The germline CDR1 and CDR2 sequences are DFQATT and SNEGSKA (reference sequence).

This clonotype was counted only a few times. The chain has TRBV5-1 and TRBJ1-4; tentatively, D is TRBD1 (5 bases). The CDR3 runs 15 residues. Deletions cut 0 bases from V and 4 bases from J, with 10 bases between. CDR1 is SGHRS and CDR2 is YFSETQ in the germline V gene. This chain's CDR3 is CASSLAGTDNEKLFF. DNA for the CDR3: TGCGCCAGCAGCTTGGCCGGGACGGATAATGAAAAACTGTTTTTT. Filled out from reference TRBV5-1 and TRBJ1-4, the complete variable domain reads KAGVTQTPRYLIKTRGQQVTLSCSPISGHRSVSWYQQTPGQGLQFLFEYFSETQRNKGNFPGRFSGRQFSNSRSEMNVSTLELGDSALYLCASSLAGTDNEKLFFGSGTQLSVL.

In this sample, this clonotype turned up many times. The chain carries TRBV4-3 and TRBJ2-1, with TRBD2 identical over 7 bases. V was clipped by 0 bases and J by 8 bases; unmatched bases: 13. The germline V gene has CDR1 LGHNA and CDR2 YSLEER. The CDR3 consists of 17 residues. The CDR3 DNA is TGCGCCAGCAGCCAAGATTACGAAAAAGGGAGGGCCGATGAGCAGTTCTTC. Its translation: CASSQDYEKGRADEQFF.

V and J are TRBV2 and TRBJ2-1; a possible D gene is TRBD2 (6 bases). CDR1 SNHLY and CDR2 FYNNEI come from the germline V gene. Between the trimmed V and J ends, which lost 7 bases and 8 bases, there was a span of 18 bases. This CDR3 contains 14 residues. The CDR3 nucleotides read TGTGCCAGCAACTTCGCCCCGGGGGTAGATGAGCAGTTCTTC. Protein sequence: CASNFAPGVDEQFF. The variable domain in full, completed from reference TRBV2 and TRBJ2-1, reads EPEVTQTPSHQVTQMGQEVILRCVPISNHLYFYWYRQILGQKVEFLVSFYNNEISEKSEIFDDQFSVERPDGSNFTLKIRSTKLEDSAMYFCASNFAPGVDEQFFGPGTRLTVL.

This clonotype has just a few counts. The chain links TRBV5-1 to TRBJ2-7; 9 bases agree with TRBD2. The length of the CDR3 is 15 residues. Germline CDR1 reads SGHRS; CDR2 reads YFSETQ. V lost 0 bases, J lost 2 bases, and 3 bases stayed unmatched. CDR3 DNA: TGCGCCAGCAGCTTGGCAGCGGGGGGCACCTACGAGCAGTACTTC. Amino acid sequence: CASSLAAGGTYEQYF.

The chain uses TRBV20-1 and TRBJ2-3; D might be TRBD2 (5 bases). Looked up from germline, CDR1 is DFQATT and CDR2 is SNEGSKA (reference sequence). This CDR3 spans 15 amino acids. Between the trimmed V and J ends, which lost 4 bases and 4 bases, there was a span of 18 bases. The DNA of the CDR3 is TGCAGTGCTATCCCGGCTAGCCGTAAAGCAGATACGCAGTATTTT. Its protein product is CSAIPASRKADTQYF.

This clonotype was observed a few times. The chain recombines TRBV25-1 with TRBJ2-5, with 8 positions matching TRBD1. With V trimmed by 5 bases and J by 1 base, 6 bases remained unmatched. The CDR3 sequence is 15 residues long. Germline values: CDR1 MGHDK, CDR2 SYGVNS. The CDR3 nucleotides read TGTGCCAGCAGTAACCGGGGACAGGTCCAAGAGACCCAGTACTTC. The encoded protein is CASSNRGQVQETQYF.

This clonotype was seen more than once but under ten times. The chain carries TRBV20-1 and TRBJ1-6; D remains unclear. V lost 6 bases, J lost 5 bases, and 5 bases lay in between. Germline values: CDR1 DFQATT, CDR2 SNEGSKA (reference sequence). The CDR3 is made up of 11 amino acids. In nucleotides, the CDR3 is TGCAGTGCCCCTGATAATTCACCCCTCCACTTT. Translating it yields CSAPDNSPLHF.

The chain joins TRBV11-2 to TRBJ2-1; the match to TRBD2 covers 8 bases. V gave up 1 base and J gave up 7 bases; unmatched junction bases: 9. This CDR3 region has 16 residues. Germline V gives CDR1 SGHAT, CDR2 FQNNGV. The DNA for the CDR3 is TGTGCCAGCAGCTTAGGACTAGCGCCGGGCGGAAATGAGCAGTTCTTC. Translating gives CASSLGLAPGGNEQFF.

This clonotype was seen only a few times. The rearrangement links TRBV13 to TRBJ2-1; D gene unclear. In germline, CDR1 is PRHDT, CDR2 FYEKMQ (reference sequence). CDR3 size: 13 residues. Trimming took 8 bases from V and 6 from J, leaving 14 bases between them. CDR3 sequence (DNA): TGTGCCAGCCGCATAGGGTCGAGCAATGAGCAGTTCTTC. It translates to CASRIGSSNEQFF.

V usage is TRBV29-1 and J usage is TRBJ1-6, with TRBD1 as a possible D gene (5 bases). The V gene lost 2 bases and the J gene lost 10 bases, with 12 bases spanning the gap. CDR3 length: 13 amino acids. The germline V gene encodes CDR1 SQVTM and CDR2 ANQGSEA. The CDR3 region has the DNA TGCAGCGTTGAATTCGGGGCCAACTCACCCCTCCACTTT. Residues: CSVEFGANSPLHF.

The rearrangement joins TRBV7-3 to TRBJ2-2, with TRBD2 identical over 10 bases. V shed 1 base and J 0 bases; nucleotides not matched to a gene: 2. The CDR3 contains 17 residues. The V gene's germline CDR1 is SGHTA and CDR2 FQGTGA. CDR3 amino acids: CASSLKAGGANTGELFF. CDR3 in DNA: TGTGCCAGCAGCTTAAAAGCGGGGGGGGCGAACACCGGGGAGCTGTTTTTT.